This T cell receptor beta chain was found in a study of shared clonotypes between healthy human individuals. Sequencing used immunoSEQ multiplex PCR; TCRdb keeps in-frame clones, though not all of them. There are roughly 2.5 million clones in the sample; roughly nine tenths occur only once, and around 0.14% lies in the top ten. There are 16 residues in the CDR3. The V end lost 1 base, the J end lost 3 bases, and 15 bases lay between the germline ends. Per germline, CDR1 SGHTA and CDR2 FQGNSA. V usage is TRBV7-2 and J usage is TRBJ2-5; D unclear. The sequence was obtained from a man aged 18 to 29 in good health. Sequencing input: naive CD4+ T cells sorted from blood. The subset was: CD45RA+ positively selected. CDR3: CASSLVSTAEKETQYF. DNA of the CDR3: TGTGCCAGCAGCTTAGTTTCTACGGCAGAGAAAGAGACCCAGTACTTC.